A single sample gave rise to the 12 T cell receptor beta chains below, sequenced in a study of T cells after posttransplantation cyclophosphamide. Here immunoSEQ multiplex PCR was the method, and the copy in TCRdb shows in-frame clones only, minus some. Here the sample spans approximately 50,000 clones, roughly 94% being singletons. Sequencing input: PBMCs. These receptors were collected from a woman aged 25 to 39 in good health and a related stem cell transplant donor.

The gene calls are TRBV10-1 and TRBJ2-7, with TRBD1 as a possible D gene (6 bases). Trimming took 0 bases from V and 5 from J, leaving 11 bases between them. There are 14 residues in the CDR3. Germline V lookup: CDR1 WNHNN, CDR2 SYGVQD (reference sequence). The CDR3 bases are TGCGCCAGCAGTGAGTCAGGGGGATTCGACGAGCAGTACTTC. Protein: CASSESGGFDEQYF.

The chain combines TRBV5-1 with TRBJ1-3; 11 nucleotides align to TRBD1. The length of the CDR3 is 16 residues. CDR1 SGHRS and CDR2 YFSETQ come from the germline V gene. The V segment lost 4 bases and the J segment 4 bases; nucleotides outside the gene matches: 7. Here the CDR3 reads CASSPFGQGAGNTIYF. CDR3 sequence (DNA): TGCGCCAGCAGCCCCTTCGGACAGGGGGCAGGAAACACCATATATTTT.

The chain employs TRBV19 and TRBJ1-4; the D is unclear. CDR1 LNHDA and CDR2 SQIVND come from the germline V gene (reference sequence). V gave up 6 bases and J gave up 5 bases, with 13 bases separating them. The CDR3 sequence is 14 residues long. CDR3 loop: CASRRRQTNEKLFF. The CDR3 nucleotides read TGTGCCAGTAGACGCAGACAAACCAATGAAAAACTGTTTTTT.

In DNA, the CDR3 is TGTGCCAGCAGCAGGGACAGGTGGCAAGGTGGCTACACCTTC. Its protein product is CASSRDRWQGGYTF. The rearrangement uses TRBV7-3 and TRBJ1-2; 8 bases match TRBD1. V shed 5 bases and J 7 bases; nucleotides not matched to a gene: 9. The CDR3 sequence is 14 residues long. Germline values: CDR1 SGHTA, CDR2 FQGTGA.

The chain uses TRBV18 and TRBJ1-2, with 7 nucleotides matching TRBD1. The CDR3 is 14 residues long. Losses at the gene ends were 2 bases for V and 2 bases for J; bases not matched to a gene: 2. CDR1 and CDR2 from the germline V gene are KGHSH and LQKENI. The CDR3: CASSPVDRNYGYTF. The CDR3 DNA reads TGTGCCAGCTCACCAGTGGACAGGAACTATGGCTACACCTTC.

The chain has TRBV6-1 and TRBJ2-2, with 7 bases aligning to TRBD1. The length of the CDR3 is 17 residues. After removal of 3 bases from V and 3 bases from J, the junction contained 10 bases not matched to a gene. Germline V CDR1 and CDR2: MNHNS, SASEGT. CDR3 protein: CASSDTDRVRYTGELFF. The DNA for the CDR3 is TGTGCCAGCAGTGACACAGACAGGGTGAGGTACACCGGGGAGCTGTTTTTT.

V and J are TRBV21-1 and TRBJ1-1. TRBV21-1 is termed a pseudogene. This CDR3 has 14 amino acids. The CDR3 here is CASRPRGGRTEAFF. The CDR3 DNA sequence: TGTGCCAGCAGGCCCAGGGGAGGGCGGACTGAAGCTTTCTTT.

V is TRBV5-6 and J is TRBJ1-2; D gene unclear. The CDR3 is 15 amino acids. The V and J ends lost 1 base and 2 bases respectively, with 12 bases between them. The germline V gene encodes CDR1 SGHDT and CDR2 YYEEEE. DNA for the CDR3: TGTGCCAGCAGCTTGTGGGAAGCGGGGAACTATGGCTACACCTTC. Encoded protein: CASSLWEAGNYGYTF.

This clone was seen a handful of times. The rearrangement links TRBV25-1 to TRBJ2-1; TRBD1 matches at 12 bases. V shed 4 bases, J shed 10 bases, and the junction held 11 bases outside the gene matches. The germline CDR1 and CDR2 sequences are MGHDK and SYGVNS. The CDR3 runs to 16 residues. CDR3 sequence (DNA): TGTGCCAGCAGTGTGGCCGCCGGGACAGGGGGCGGGGAGCAGTTCTTC. It is translated as CASSVAAGTGGGEQFF.

The rearrangement uses TRBV30 and TRBJ2-1, with 8 positions matching TRBD1. This CDR3 has 17 residues. Losses at the gene ends were 3 bases for V and 5 bases for J; bases not matched to a gene: 15. CDR1 is GTSNPN and CDR2 is SVGIG in the germline V gene (reference sequence). The CDR3 protein is CAWSVGGTGGTNNEQFF. CDR3 coding DNA: TGTGCCTGGAGCGTGGGGGGTACAGGGGGGACAAACAATGAGCAGTTCTTC. Full variable domain (remainder filled in from reference TRBV30 and TRBJ2-1): SQTIHQWPATLVQPVGSPLSLECTVEGTSNPNLYWYRQAAGRGLQLLFYSVGIGQISSEVPQNLSASRPQDRQFILSSKKLLLSDSGFYLCAWSVGGTGGTNNEQFFGPGTRLTVL.

The rearrangement uses TRBV5-1 and TRBJ2-4; 8 positions agree with TRBD2. Germline V gives CDR1 SGHRS, CDR2 YFSETQ. V lost 5 bases to trimming and J lost 2 bases; unmatched junction nucleotides: 3. The CDR3 runs 14 residues. The CDR3 protein is CASRTGGTKNIQYF. CDR3 coding DNA: TGCGCCAGCAGGACGGGGGGGACCAAAAACATTCAGTACTTC.

Written as DNA, the CDR3 is TGTGCCAGCAGCTCCACCATGGAGAATGAGCAGTTCTTC. Its translation is CASSSTMENEQFF. This chain joins TRBV7-3 and TRBJ2-1; D gene ambiguous. V gave up 4 bases and J gave up 7 bases, with 11 bases separating them. Germline CDR1 is SGHTA and CDR2 is FQGTGA. The CDR3 totals 13 residues.